The clone carrying this T cell receptor (beta chain) came up a few times. Antigen specificity is unknown. The CDR3 runs 13 residues. Trimming removed 4 bases from V and 0 bases from J, with 8 bases in between. CDR1 and CDR2 from the germline V gene are SQVTM and ANQGSEA. These data are taken from a study of quantifying T cell responses using KT2 cells. Study-level background: Reverse transcription used primers in the TCR alpha and beta constant regions.

The cDNA 3' end received a ligated oligonucleotide with a UMI. The first PCR ran 4 to 5 cycles with an equimolar RC1.1 and RC1.2 beta primer mix. TCRdb passed the UMI-ligation and nested PCR reads through MiXCR, listing each CDR3 protein once. The sample lists over 55,000 distinct CDR3 sequences; about 12% were seen once. General study results and limits: KT2 sequence counts showed saturation when very many KT2 cells were spiked in.

A range of KT2-to-PBMC ratios was made using fixed PBMC numbers. Sequenced input: PBMCs spiked with cells of the T cell clone KT2. V gene TRBV29-1 combines with J gene TRBJ2-3; maybe TRBD2 (5 bases). This clonotype was obtained from a human donor. The CDR3 reads CSVAGGSTDTQYF. The CDR3 DNA reads TGCAGCGTTGCGGGCGGGAGCACAGATACGCAGTATTTT.